This section outlines one T cell receptor beta chain sequence together with its context. The CDR3 consists of 17 residues. Germline V gene data show CDR1 as SGHRS and CDR2 as YFSETQ. V gave up 3 bases and J gave up 5 bases; unmatched junction bases: 14. Profiling relied on immunoSEQ multiplex PCR, and the TCRdb table lists in-frame clones only, not all of them. The table shows roughly 1.5 million clones, with about 98% occurring only once. This sample is part of a study of shared clonotypes between healthy human individuals. Sequencing was carried out using naive CD4+ T cells sorted from blood. Noted subset: CD45RA+ positively selected. The receptor was isolated from a man younger than 40 in good health. The rearrangement links TRBV5-1 to TRBJ2-5; 9 positions agree with TRBD2. The CDR3 sequence: CASSSGLARGPRETQYF. CDR3 nucleotides: TGCGCCAGCAGCTCCGGACTAGCGCGAGGTCCTCGGGAGACCCAGTACTTC.